A selection of T cell receptor beta chains follows, all from one sample in a study of vaccination and CD4 T cells after COVID-19. No antigens are known for them. Each CDR3 protein is one row after TCRdb ran MiXCR on the PCR reads. The table has approximately 8,400 distinct CDR3 sequences, 61% seen once. Sequenced material: CD4+ T cells from blood, cultured in vitro. These receptors all stem from a human donor who had recovered from COVID-19. Both conserved end residues are part of each CDR3. Not every row has a clone size; where given, it reads once, few, many or a size class.

cdr3_aa: CASSTGRSGELFF; j_call: TRBJ2-2; v_call: TRBV6-1; clone_size: -
cdr3_aa: CATAGTLGNSPLHF; j_call: TRBJ1-6; v_call: TRBV19; clone_size: -
cdr3_aa: CSARGGAAKNIQYF; j_call: TRBJ2-4; v_call: TRBV20-1; clone_size: -
cdr3_aa: CASSSRRTYSNQPQHF; j_call: TRBJ1-5; v_call: TRBV27; clone_size: -
cdr3_aa: CASSQPGTSAQPTQYF; j_call: TRBJ2-5; v_call: TRBV5-4; clone_size: large
cdr3_aa: CASSRRREVEGSSPLHF; j_call: TRBJ1-6; v_call: TRBV4-3; clone_size: -
cdr3_aa: CASSDQGASNQPQHF; j_call: TRBJ1-5; v_call: TRBV10-3; clone_size: -
cdr3_aa: CSAMGQGVGEKLFF; j_call: TRBJ1-4; v_call: TRBV20-1; clone_size: -
cdr3_aa: CASSPRRGRGETQYF; j_call: TRBJ2-5; v_call: TRBV18; clone_size: once
cdr3_aa: CSAKRTAANYGYTF; j_call: TRBJ1-2; v_call: TRBV20-1; clone_size: -
cdr3_aa: CASSYWGAGRAYEQYF; j_call: TRBJ2-7; v_call: TRBV6-5; clone_size: -
cdr3_aa: CASNSGVGRTVNTEAFF; j_call: TRBJ1-1; v_call: TRBV19; clone_size: -
cdr3_aa: CSARDREGGHFDSPLHF; j_call: TRBJ1-6; v_call: TRBV20-1; clone_size: few
cdr3_aa: CASSPGRIPYGYTF; j_call: TRBJ1-2; v_call: TRBV19; clone_size: -
cdr3_aa: CASSRDREGQPQHF; j_call: TRBJ1-5; v_call: TRBV2; clone_size: -
cdr3_aa: CASSLGTAFNSPLHF; j_call: TRBJ1-6; v_call: TRBV27; clone_size: -
cdr3_aa: CASSLGPQETQYF; j_call: TRBJ2-5; v_call: TRBV5-1; clone_size: -
cdr3_aa: CASSEEGQGTEPQHF; j_call: TRBJ1-5; v_call: TRBV6-1; clone_size: -
cdr3_aa: CASSLGLTKDGEQFF; j_call: TRBJ2-1; v_call: TRBV5-1; clone_size: -
cdr3_aa: CAWSRTRVGNQPQHF; j_call: TRBJ1-5; v_call: TRBV30; clone_size: -
cdr3_aa: CASSVGTEAFF; j_call: TRBJ1-1; v_call: TRBV11-3; clone_size: once
cdr3_aa: CASTPRWLAGSSYNEQFF; j_call: TRBJ2-1; v_call: TRBV2; clone_size: -
cdr3_aa: CATSDPGQGAGETQYF; j_call: TRBJ2-5; v_call: TRBV24-1; clone_size: -
cdr3_aa: CASSLGGRTYNEQFF; j_call: TRBJ2-1; v_call: TRBV11-2; clone_size: -
cdr3_aa: CASSYSAGESKPFF; j_call: TRBJ1-1; v_call: TRBV6-2/TRBV6-3; clone_size: -
cdr3_aa: CASSLFEPRLSEQYF; j_call: TRBJ2-7; v_call: TRBV7-2; clone_size: once
cdr3_aa: CASSPQGGSAYNERFF; j_call: TRBJ2-1; v_call: TRBV10-1; clone_size: once
cdr3_aa: CSARAGRWAEAFF; j_call: TRBJ1-1; v_call: TRBV20-1; clone_size: -
cdr3_aa: CASSLGGPGQATPASGNTIYF; j_call: TRBJ1-3; v_call: TRBV11-3; clone_size: once
cdr3_aa: CASSYGPLMNTEAFF; j_call: TRBJ1-1; v_call: TRBV6-5; clone_size: once